The clone carrying this T cell receptor (beta chain) showed up just a few times. The antigen is undetermined. Germline CDR1 and CDR2: MNHEY and SVGEGT. The CDR3 runs to 13 residues. Trimming stripped 10 bases from V and 6 bases from J, with 18 bases between. This entry is derived from a study of identical twins. Template switching added a universal primer site, and cDNA bore unique molecular identifiers. From the 5' RACE reads, TCRdb called clonotypes with MiXCR, one entry per CDR3 protein. The data show 450,000 or so distinct CDR3 sequences, around 20% seen once. Findings and limits, study-wide: The study found excess low generation probability among twin-shared out-of-frame alpha sequences.

The receptor's source is a middle-aged man in good health. The source material was naive T cells sorted from blood. The chain carries TRBV6-2 or TRBV6-3 and TRBJ1-1, with D unclear. CDR3 region: CATKRTGRAEAFF. DNA of the CDR3: TGTGCCACCAAGAGGACGGGAAGGGCTGAAGCTTTCTTT.